This T cell receptor beta chain was documented in a study of blood T cell repertoires in COVID-19. On the study more broadly: From the United States, Italy and Spain came samples of acute and convalescent COVID-19. The analysed material was cDNA or gDNA that came from T cells, B-cell-depleted T cells, or PBMCs.

Original processing notes: How many nucleated cells were present was estimated from reference gene primer amplification. TCRdb's copy holds only in-frame clones and misses some; the assay was immunoSEQ multiplex PCR. V, J and clone size were drawn from that table, and D and trimming were deduced from the DNA. The data show about 53,000 clones, 70% to 85% seen once. Germline lookup yields CDR1 LNHDA and CDR2 SQIVND (reference sequence). V lost 5 bases and J 4 bases, leaving 14 bases between the germline ends. The CDR3 loop spans 15 amino acids. The rearrangement uses TRBV19 and TRBJ2-2; D not certain. The receptor's source is a human donor in a cohort sampled during active COVID-19. Sequences were obtained from peripheral blood. CDR3 in amino acids: CASSPGDAGTGELFF. In nucleotides, the CDR3 is TGTGCCAGTAGTCCCGGTGACGCAGGCACCGGGGAGCTGTTTTTT.